The 10 T cell receptor beta chains in this list originate from one sample, sequenced in a study of monozygotic twins with inflammatory bowel disease. TCRdb reprocessed the 5' RACE reads; each CDR3 protein has one entry and no DNA is given. Here the sample table reports 330,000 or so distinct CDR3 sequences. The material sequenced was blood. These TCRs come from a human donor with ulcerative colitis or Crohn's disease, or a healthy co-twin of an affected twin (not recorded which).

CDR3 sequence reads: CAIESSPSNEQFF. The chain uses TRBV10-3 and TRBJ2-1; TCRdb selects TRBD2, and the lack of DNA leaves this call unchecked. The CDR3 extends over 13 amino acids. Germline V gene sequence: CDR1 ENHRY, CDR2 SYGVKD.

V gene TRBV10-1 combines with J gene TRBJ1-3. The CDR3 consists of 16 residues. Germline V gene sequence: CDR1 WNHNN, CDR2 SYGVQD (reference sequence). This chain's CDR3 is CASGRGGDRSGNTIYF.

This chain connects TRBV6-5 to TRBJ2-7; the TCRdb call, TRBD1, lacks DNA for checking. Per the germline V gene, CDR1 is MNHEY and CDR2 is SVGAGI. The CDR3 has 16 amino acids. The CDR3 reads CASSYGLLTSFYEQYF.

The gene calls are TRBV20-1 and TRBJ2-1. Germline CDR1 is DFQATT and CDR2 is SNEGSKA (reference sequence). The CDR3 is 15 amino acids. This CDR3 is CSARSDPSSYNEQFF.

The J gene is TRBJ1-5, the V gene TRBV20-1; TCRdb picks TRBD1, but there is no DNA to check that call. The germline V gene encodes CDR1 DFQATT and CDR2 SNEGSKA (reference sequence). The CDR3 spans 13 residues. The CDR3 here is CSAPDGGQQPQHF.

The chain recombines TRBV12-3 or TRBV12-4 with TRBJ1-2. The CDR3 contains 13 residues. CDR3 amino acids: CASSLVPSYGYTF.

The V and J genes are TRBV20-1 and TRBJ2-1. Germline V lookup: CDR1 DFQATT, CDR2 SNEGSKA (reference sequence). The CDR3 is made up of 13 amino acids. The CDR3 loop is CSASGSSYNEQFF.

V is TRBV28 and J is TRBJ1-2; TCRdb reports TRBD1, a call that lacks DNA to check it against. Germline-derived CDR1 and CDR2 are MDHEN and SYDVKM. The CDR3 is 17 amino acids. The CDR3 here is CASSITGTGGWNYGYTF.

V is TRBV5-1 and J is TRBJ2-1. This CDR3 comprises 15 residues. Germline lookup yields CDR1 SGHRS and CDR2 YFSETQ. The CDR3 protein is CASSVGSAAYNEQFF.

The chain couples TRBV6-4 to TRBJ2-1; the TRBD1 assignment by TCRdb is unverifiable without DNA. The CDR3 is 15 amino acids. The germline CDR1 and CDR2 sequences are MRHNA and SNTAGT. The CDR3: CASSDSGDSYNEQFF.